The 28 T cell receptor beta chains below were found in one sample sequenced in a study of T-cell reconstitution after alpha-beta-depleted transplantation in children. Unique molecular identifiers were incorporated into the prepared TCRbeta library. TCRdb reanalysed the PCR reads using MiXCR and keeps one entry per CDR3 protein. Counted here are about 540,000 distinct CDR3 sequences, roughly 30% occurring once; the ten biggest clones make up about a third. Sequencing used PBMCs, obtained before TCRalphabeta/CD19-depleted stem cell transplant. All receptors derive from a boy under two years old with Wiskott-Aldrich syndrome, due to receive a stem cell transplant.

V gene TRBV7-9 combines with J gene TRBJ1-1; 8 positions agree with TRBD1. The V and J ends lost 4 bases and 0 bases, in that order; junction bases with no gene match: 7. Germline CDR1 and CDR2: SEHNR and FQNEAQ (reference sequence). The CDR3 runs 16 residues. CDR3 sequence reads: CASSWSGTGLNTEAFF. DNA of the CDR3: TGTGCCAGCAGCTGGTCCGGGACAGGCTTGAACACTGAAGCTTTCTTT.

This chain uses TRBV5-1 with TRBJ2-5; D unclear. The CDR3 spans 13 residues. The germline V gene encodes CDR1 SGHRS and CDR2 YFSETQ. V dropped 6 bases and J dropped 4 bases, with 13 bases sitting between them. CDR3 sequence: CASKLAPAETQYF. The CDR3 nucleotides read TGCGCCAGCAAACTGGCCCCGGCAGAGACCCAGTACTTC.

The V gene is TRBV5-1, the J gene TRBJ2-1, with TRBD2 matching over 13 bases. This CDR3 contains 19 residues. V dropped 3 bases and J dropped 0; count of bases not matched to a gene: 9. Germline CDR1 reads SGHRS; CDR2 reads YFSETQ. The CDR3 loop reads CASSWGLAGLRSSYNEQFF. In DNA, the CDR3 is TGCGCCAGCAGCTGGGGACTAGCGGGGTTACGTAGCTCCTACAATGAGCAGTTCTTC. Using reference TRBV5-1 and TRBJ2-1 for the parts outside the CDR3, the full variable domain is KAGVTQTPRYLIKTRGQQVTLSCSPISGHRSVSWYQQTPGQGLQFLFEYFSETQRNKGNFPGRFSGRQFSNSRSEMNVSTLELGDSALYLCASSWGLAGLRSSYNEQFFGPGTRLTVL.

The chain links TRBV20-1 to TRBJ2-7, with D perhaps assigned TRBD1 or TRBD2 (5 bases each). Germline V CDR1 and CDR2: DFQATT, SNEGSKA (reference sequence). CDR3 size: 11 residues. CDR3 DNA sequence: TGCAGCGGACTGGGACCTTCGGAGCAGTACTTC. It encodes CSGLGPSEQYF.

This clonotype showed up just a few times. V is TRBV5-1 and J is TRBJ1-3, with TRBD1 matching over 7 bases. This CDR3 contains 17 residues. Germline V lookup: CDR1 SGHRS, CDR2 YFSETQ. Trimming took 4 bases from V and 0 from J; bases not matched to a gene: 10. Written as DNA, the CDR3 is TGCGCCAGCAGCGACCCGACAGGGTCAGCCTCTGGAAACACCATATATTTT. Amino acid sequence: CASSDPTGSASGNTIYF.

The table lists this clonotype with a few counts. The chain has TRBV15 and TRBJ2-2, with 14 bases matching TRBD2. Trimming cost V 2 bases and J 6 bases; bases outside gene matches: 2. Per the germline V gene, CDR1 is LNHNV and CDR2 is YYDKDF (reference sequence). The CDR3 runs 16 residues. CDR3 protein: CATSRRTSGRSGELFF. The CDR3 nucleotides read TGTGCCACCAGCAGACGGACTAGCGGGAGGTCCGGGGAGCTGTTTTTT.

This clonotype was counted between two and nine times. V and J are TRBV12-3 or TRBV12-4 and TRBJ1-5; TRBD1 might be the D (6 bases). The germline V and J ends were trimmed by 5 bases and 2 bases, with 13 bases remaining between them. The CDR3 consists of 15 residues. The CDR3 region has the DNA TGTGCCAGCAGTCCACCCAGGGGACGCAATCAGCCCCAGCATTTT. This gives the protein CASSPPRGRNQPQHF.

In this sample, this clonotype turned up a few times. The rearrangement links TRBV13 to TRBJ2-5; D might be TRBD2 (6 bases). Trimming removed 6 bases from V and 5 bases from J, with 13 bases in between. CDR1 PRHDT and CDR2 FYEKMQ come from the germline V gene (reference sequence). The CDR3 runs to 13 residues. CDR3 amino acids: CASSTGEWETQYF. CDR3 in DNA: TGTGCCAGCAGTACGGGAGAATGGGAGACCCAGTACTTC.

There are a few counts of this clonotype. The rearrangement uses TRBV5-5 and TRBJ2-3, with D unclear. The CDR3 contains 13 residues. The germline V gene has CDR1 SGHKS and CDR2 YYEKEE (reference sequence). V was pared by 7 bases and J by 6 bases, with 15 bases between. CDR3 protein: CASFNQFGDTQYF. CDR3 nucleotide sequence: TGTGCCAGCTTCAACCAATTTGGGGATACGCAGTATTTT.

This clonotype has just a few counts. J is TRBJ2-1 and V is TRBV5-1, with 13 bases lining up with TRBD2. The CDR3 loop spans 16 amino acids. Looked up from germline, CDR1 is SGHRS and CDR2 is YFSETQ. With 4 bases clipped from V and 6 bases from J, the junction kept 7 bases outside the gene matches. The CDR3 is CASSRATSGRINEQFF. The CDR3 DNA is TGCGCCAGCAGCCGGGCGACTAGCGGGAGGATCAATGAGCAGTTCTTC.

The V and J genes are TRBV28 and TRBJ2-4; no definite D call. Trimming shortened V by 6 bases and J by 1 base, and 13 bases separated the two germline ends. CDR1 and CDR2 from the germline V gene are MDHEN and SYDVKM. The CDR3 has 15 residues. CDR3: CASRPARLAKNIQYF. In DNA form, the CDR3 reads TGTGCCAGCAGGCCGGCGCGCCTGGCCAAAAACATTCAGTACTTC.

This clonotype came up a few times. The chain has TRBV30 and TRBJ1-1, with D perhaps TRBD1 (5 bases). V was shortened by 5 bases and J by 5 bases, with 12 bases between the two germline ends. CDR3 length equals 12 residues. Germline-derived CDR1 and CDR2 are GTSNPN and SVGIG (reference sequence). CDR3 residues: CAWGGVVTEAFF. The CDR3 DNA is TGTGCCTGGGGGGGGGTAGTTACTGAAGCTTTCTTT.

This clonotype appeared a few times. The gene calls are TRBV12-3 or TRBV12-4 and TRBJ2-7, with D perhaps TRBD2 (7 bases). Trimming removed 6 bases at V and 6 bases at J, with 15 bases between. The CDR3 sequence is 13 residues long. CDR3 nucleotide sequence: TGTGCCAGCAGCGACAGGACTAGTTTCGAGCAGTACTTC. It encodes CASSDRTSFEQYF.

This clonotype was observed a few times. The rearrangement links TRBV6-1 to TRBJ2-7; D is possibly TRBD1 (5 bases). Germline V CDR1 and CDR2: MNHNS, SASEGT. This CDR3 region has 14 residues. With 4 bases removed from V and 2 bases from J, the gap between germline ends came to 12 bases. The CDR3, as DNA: TGTGCCAGCAGTGCTTTGACAGAAACCTACGAGCAGTACTTC. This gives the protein CASSALTETYEQYF.

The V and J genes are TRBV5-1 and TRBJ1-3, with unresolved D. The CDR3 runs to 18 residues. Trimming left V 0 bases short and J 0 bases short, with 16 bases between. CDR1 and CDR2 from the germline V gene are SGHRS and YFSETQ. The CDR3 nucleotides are TGCGCCAGCAGCTTGGGCTTTAGTAGGGCACTCTCTGGAAACACCATATATTTT. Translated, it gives CASSLGFSRALSGNTIYF.

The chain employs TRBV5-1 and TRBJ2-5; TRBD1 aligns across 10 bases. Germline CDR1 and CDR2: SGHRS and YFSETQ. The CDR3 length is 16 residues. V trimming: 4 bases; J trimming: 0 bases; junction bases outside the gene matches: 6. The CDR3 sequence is CASSLGTGAYQETQYF. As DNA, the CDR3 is TGCGCCAGCAGCCTAGGGACAGGGGCGTACCAAGAGACCCAGTACTTC. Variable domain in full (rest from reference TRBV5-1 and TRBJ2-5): KAGVTQTPRYLIKTRGQQVTLSCSPISGHRSVSWYQQTPGQGLQFLFEYFSETQRNKGNFPGRFSGRQFSNSRSEMNVSTLELGDSALYLCASSLGTGAYQETQYFGPGTRLLVL.

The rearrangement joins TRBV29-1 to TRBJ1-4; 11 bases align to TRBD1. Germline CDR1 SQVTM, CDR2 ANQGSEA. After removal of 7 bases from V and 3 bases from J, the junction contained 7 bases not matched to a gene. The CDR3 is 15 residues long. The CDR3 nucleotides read TGCAGCGGCAGGACAGGGGGCGTACCTAATGAAAAACTGTTTTTT. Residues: CSGRTGGVPNEKLFF.

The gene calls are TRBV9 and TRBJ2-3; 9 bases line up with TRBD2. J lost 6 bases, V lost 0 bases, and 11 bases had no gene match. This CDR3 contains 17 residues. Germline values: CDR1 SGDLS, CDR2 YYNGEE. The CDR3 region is CASSVASGKPGWDTQYF. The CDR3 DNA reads TGTGCCAGCAGCGTAGCTAGCGGGAAACCAGGGTGGGATACGCAGTATTTT.

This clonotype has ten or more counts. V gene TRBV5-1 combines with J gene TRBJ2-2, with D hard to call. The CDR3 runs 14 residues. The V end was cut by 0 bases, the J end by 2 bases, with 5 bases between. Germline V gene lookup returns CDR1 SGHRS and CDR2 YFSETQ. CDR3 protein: CASSLVLNTGELFF. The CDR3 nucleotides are TGCGCCAGCAGCTTGGTTCTCAACACCGGGGAGCTGTTTTTT.

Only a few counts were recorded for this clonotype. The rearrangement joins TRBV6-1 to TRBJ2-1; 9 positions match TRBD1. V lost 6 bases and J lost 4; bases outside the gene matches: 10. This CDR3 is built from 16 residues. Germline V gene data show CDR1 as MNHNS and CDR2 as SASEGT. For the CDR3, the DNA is TGTGCCAGCAGAGACCCGGGACAGGGAAAGTACAATGAGCAGTTCTTC. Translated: CASRDPGQGKYNEQFF.

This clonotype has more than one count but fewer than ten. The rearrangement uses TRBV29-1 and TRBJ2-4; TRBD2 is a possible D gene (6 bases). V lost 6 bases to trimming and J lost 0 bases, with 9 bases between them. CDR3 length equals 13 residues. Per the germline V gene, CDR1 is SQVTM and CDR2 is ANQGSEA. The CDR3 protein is CSVSGLAKNIQYF. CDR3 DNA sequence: TGCAGCGTGTCGGGACTAGCCAAAAACATTCAGTACTTC.

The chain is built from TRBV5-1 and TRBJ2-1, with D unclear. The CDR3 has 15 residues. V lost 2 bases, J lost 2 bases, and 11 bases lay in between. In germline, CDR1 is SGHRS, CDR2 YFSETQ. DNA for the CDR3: TGCGCCAGCAGCTTAAGTTCAGTCACCTACAATGAGCAGTTCTTC. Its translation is CASSLSSVTYNEQFF.

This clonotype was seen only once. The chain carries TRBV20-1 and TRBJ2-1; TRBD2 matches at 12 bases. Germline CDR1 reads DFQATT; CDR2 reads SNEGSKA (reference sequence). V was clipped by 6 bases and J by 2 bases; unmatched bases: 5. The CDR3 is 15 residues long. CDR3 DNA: TGCAGTGCGACAGCTAGCGGGAGGGCCTACAATGAGCAGTTCTTC. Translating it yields CSATASGRAYNEQFF.

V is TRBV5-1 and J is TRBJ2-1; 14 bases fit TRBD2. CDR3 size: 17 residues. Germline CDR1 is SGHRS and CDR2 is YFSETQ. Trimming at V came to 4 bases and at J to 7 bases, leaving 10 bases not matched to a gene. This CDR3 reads CASSPGRGLAGANEQFF. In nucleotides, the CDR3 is TGCGCCAGCAGCCCGGGGCGGGGACTAGCGGGAGCGAATGAGCAGTTCTTC.

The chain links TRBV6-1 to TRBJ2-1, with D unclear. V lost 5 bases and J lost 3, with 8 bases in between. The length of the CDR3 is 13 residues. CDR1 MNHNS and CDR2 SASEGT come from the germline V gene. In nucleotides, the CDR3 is TGTGCCAGCAGTAGTTCCAACTACAATGAGCAGTTCTTC. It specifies CASSSSNYNEQFF.

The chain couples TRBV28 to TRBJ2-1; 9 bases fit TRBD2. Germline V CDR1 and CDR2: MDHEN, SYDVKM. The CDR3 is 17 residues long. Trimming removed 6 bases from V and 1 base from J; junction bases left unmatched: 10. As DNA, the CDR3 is TGTGCCAGCAGCCTCCCGGGACTAGCAGAATCCTACAATGAGCAGTTCTTC. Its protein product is CASSLPGLAESYNEQFF. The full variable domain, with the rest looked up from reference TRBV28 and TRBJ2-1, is DVKVTQSSRYLVKRTGEKVFLECVQDMDHENMFWYRQDPGLGLRLIYFSYDVKMKEKGDIPEGYSVSREKKERFSLILESASTNQTSMYLCASSLPGLAESYNEQFFGPGTRLTVL.

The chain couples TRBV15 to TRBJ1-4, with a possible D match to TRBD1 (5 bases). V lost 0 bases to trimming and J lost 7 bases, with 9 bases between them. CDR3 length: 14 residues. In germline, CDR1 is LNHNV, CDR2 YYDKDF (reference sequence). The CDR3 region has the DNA TGTGCCACCAGCAGAGAGAGGGGTCGTGAAAAACTGTTTTTT. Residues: CATSRERGREKLFF. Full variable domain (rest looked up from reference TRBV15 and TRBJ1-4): DAMVIQNPRYQVTQFGKPVTLSCSQTLNHNVMYWYQQKSSQAPKLLFHYYDKDFNNEADTPDNFQSRRPNTSFCFLDIRSPGLGDTAMYLCATSRERGREKLFFGSGTQLSVL.

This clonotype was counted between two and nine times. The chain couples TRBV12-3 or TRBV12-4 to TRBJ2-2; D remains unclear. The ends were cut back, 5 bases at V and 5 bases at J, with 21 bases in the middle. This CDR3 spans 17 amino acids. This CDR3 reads CASSPLRGTQSTGELFF. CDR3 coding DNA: TGTGCCAGCAGTCCGTTAAGAGGAACCCAATCTACCGGGGAGCTGTTTTTT.